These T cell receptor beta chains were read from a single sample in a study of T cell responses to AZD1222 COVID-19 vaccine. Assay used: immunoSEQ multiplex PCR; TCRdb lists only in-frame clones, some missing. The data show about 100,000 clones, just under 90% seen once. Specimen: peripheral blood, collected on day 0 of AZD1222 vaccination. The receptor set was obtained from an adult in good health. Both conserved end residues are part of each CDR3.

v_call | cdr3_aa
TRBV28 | CASSLSAGALGNTIYF
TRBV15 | CATSRSRDFFTDTQYF
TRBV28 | CASSLQGINGYTF
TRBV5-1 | CASTWDSWNAGELFF
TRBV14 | CASSPGETYNEQFF
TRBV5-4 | CASSQGLGGSGEGYTF
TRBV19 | CASSIQGPGTLAYEQYF
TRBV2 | CASSGLAGALYNEQFF
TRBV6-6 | CASSLDRLSYNSPLHF
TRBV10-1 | CASSDEETGTGDNEQFF
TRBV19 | CASSIQSYGYTF
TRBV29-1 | CSVEKITGNTIYF
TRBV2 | CASRQGAQIEAFF
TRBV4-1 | CASSHRWTGMPEQYF
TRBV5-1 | CASSLEPLRPLHF
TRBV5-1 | CASSRDGNNQPQHF
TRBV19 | CASSMSASSYEQYF
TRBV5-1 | CASSLRGASNQPQHF
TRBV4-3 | CASSQAKGVGGYTF
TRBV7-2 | CASSPGGSNQPQHF
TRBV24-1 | CATSDWTAANTGELFF
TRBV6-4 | CASSLGEGQPQHF
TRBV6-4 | CASRAQGGSSYNEQFF
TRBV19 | CASSFLGGNQPQHF
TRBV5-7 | CASSLVGVRGSYGYTF
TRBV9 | CASSVVSSGADGELFF
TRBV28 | CASSLLGTVSYEQYF
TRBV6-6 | CASSSGPNHLDEQYF
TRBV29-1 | CSLRIAETTQYF
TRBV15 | CATSRPIRGLNEQFF
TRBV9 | CASSVGLANYNEQFF
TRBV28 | CASSPDPKGNTEAFF
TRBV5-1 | CASSLGDINVQYF
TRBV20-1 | CSASQVYQETQYF
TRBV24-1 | CATTGPYNEQFF
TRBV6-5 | CASSERGPGYEQFF
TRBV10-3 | CAISGRSSYEQYF
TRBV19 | CASSPRGRDTEAFF
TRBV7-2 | CASSPSGGVPKNIQYF
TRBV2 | CASGPGQAPNYGYTF
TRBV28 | CASSLFVQETQYF
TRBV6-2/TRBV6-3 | CASSYSHRGNTEAFF
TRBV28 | CASSFGVGNTEAFF
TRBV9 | CASSPGTDTQYF
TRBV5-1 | CASSTDSSGANVLTF
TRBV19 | CASSLGQGGYSNQPQHF
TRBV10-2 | CASSAFDSPLHF
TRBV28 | CASSTNEQFF
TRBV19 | CASSIRSNMGETQYF
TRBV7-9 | CASSLATGRRGTQYF
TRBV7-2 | CASSLAGTENSSLHF